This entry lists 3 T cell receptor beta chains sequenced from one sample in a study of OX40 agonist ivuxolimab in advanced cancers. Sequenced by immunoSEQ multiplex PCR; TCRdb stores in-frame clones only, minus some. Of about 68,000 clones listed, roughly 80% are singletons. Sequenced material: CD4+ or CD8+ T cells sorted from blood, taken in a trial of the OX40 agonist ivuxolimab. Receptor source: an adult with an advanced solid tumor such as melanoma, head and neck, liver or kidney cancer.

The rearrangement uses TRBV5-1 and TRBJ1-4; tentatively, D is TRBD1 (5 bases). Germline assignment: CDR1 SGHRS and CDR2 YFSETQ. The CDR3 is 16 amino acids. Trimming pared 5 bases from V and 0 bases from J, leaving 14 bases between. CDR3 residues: CASSVSGAATNEKLFF. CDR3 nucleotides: TGCGCCAGCAGTGTTTCTGGGGCAGCAACTAATGAAAAACTGTTTTTT.

The CDR3 loop is CASSQETAGLGGDYGYTF. CDR3 DNA sequence: TGCGCCAGCAGCCAAGAAACGGCAGGTTTAGGTGGGGACTATGGCTACACCTTC. This chain uses TRBV4-1 with TRBJ1-2; D uncertain. The V gene's germline CDR1 is MGHRA and CDR2 YSYEKL. V was cut by 0 bases and J by 3 bases, with 20 bases left in between. The CDR3 contains 18 residues.

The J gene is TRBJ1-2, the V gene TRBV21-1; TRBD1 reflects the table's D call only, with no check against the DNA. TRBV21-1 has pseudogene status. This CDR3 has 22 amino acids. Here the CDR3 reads CASTNPFPGQMDPTTLNYGYTF. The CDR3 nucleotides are TGTGCCAGCACCAACCCTTTCCCGGGACAGATGGATCCTACGACCCTTAACTATGGCTACACCTTC.